This T cell receptor (beta chain) was sequenced during a study of T cell repertoires in cytomegalovirus infection. Study summary: An indication of both CMV infection and matching HLA type came from public TCR beta signatures.

Using its own MiXCR run on the reads, TCRdb lists one record per CDR3 protein. Found here are about 180,000 distinct CDR3 sequences, approximately 15% of them singletons; the top ten hold 27%. This clonotype was seen ten or more times. The V end was cut by 7 bases, the J end by 0 bases, with 16 bases between. This CDR3 comprises 16 residues. This receptor was taken from a human donor in good health (CMV status not recorded). Some clones in this sample may be carry-over from other donors' samples. Sequencing was carried out using PBMCs. The chain has TRBV12-3 or TRBV12-4 and TRBJ1-5; D unresolved. The CDR3 region has the DNA TGTGCCAGCACCTCAGACTCGTTTAATAGCAATCAGCCCCAGCATTTT. Translating it yields CASTSDSFNSNQPQHF.